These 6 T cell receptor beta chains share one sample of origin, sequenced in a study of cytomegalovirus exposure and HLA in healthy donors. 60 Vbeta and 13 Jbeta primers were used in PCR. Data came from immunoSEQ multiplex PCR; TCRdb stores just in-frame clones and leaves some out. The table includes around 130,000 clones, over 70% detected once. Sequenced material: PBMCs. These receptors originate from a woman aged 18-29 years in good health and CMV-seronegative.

CDR3 bases: TGTGCTAGTGGTCCGAAGACAGATGAGCAGTTCTTC. Translation gives CASGPKTDEQFF. The V call is TRBV12-5, the J call TRBJ2-1; a possible D gene is TRBD1 (5 bases). This CDR3 region has 12 residues. Deletions cut 5 bases from V and 8 bases from J, with 10 bases between. Germline V gene lookup returns CDR1 LGHNT and CDR2 FRNRAP.

CDR3 in amino acids: CASSQDPTSGSHNEQFF. The CDR3 nucleotides are TGTGCCAGCAGCCAAGATCCCACTAGCGGGTCTCACAATGAGCAGTTCTTC. V usage is TRBV4-2 and J usage is TRBJ2-1, with 9 bases fitting TRBD2. Germline-derived CDR1 and CDR2 are LGHNA and YNFKEQ. The ends lost 0 bases at V and 5 bases at J; junction bases unmatched: 8. The CDR3 consists of 17 residues.

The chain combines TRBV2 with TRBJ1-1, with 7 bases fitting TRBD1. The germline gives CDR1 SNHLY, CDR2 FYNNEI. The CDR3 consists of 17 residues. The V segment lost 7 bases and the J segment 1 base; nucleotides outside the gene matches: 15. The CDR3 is CASTGMTGSVKNTEAFF. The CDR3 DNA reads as TGTGCCAGCACTGGAATGACAGGGTCGGTAAAGAACACTGAAGCTTTCTTT.

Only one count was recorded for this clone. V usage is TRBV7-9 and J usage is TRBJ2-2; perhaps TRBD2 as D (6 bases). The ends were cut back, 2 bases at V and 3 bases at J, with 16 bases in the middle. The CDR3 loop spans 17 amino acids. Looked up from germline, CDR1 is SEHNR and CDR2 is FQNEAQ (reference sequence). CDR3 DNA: TGTGCCAGCAGCTTATGGTTCGGGAGCCCCGACACCGGGGAGCTGTTTTTT. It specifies CASSLWFGSPDTGELFF.

CDR3: CASSLGLSSYNEQFF. CDR3 bases: TGTGCCAGCAGTTTAGGGCTGAGCTCCTACAATGAGCAGTTCTTC. The chain links TRBV27 to TRBJ2-1; D is undetermined. Trimming removed 2 bases from V and 0 bases from J, with 8 bases in between. Germline-derived CDR1 and CDR2 are MNHEY and SMNVEV (reference sequence). The CDR3 has 15 residues.

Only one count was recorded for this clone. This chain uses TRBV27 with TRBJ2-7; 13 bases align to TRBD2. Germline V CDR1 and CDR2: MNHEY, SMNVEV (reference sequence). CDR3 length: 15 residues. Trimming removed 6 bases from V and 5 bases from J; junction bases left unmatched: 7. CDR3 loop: CASSQPGLAGDEQYF. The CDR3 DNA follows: TGTGCCAGCAGCCAACCAGGACTAGCGGGAGACGAGCAGTACTTC.